The present TCR beta chain was sequenced within a study of T cell changes during pregnancy in multiple sclerosis. Losses at the gene ends were 8 bases for V and 2 bases for J; bases not matched to a gene: 10. CDR1 is SGHRS and CDR2 is YFSETQ in the germline V gene. The CDR3 is 15 residues long. Some clones are missing from TCRdb's copy, which holds only in-frame ones; the method was immunoSEQ multiplex PCR. The data contain 40,000 to 45,000 clones, roughly 87% of them singletons. The receptor was derived from a female donor with multiple sclerosis, enrolled in a pregnancy study. The sequences come from CD4+ T cells from peripheral blood mononuclear cells, collected after pregnancy. This chain joins TRBV5-1 and TRBJ2-1; 7 bases align to TRBD1. The CDR3 sequence is CASHAGTEAYNEQFF. DNA for the CDR3: TGCGCCAGTCACGCCGGGACAGAGGCCTACAATGAGCAGTTCTTC.